This T cell receptor (beta chain) was observed in a study of cytomegalovirus exposure and HLA in healthy donors. The PCR had 60 Vbeta and 13 Jbeta primers. The protocol was immunoSEQ multiplex PCR, while the TCRdb copy is restricted to in-frame clones and leaves out a portion. The repertoire holds about 210,000 clones, with about 83% as singletons. This receptor was identified in a woman aged 45-65 years in good health and CMV-seropositive. Sequenced input: PBMCs.

For the CDR3, the DNA is TGTGCCAGCAGTTCCCCGGGGGACCCCTACAATGAGCAGTTCTTC. Translation gives CASSSPGDPYNEQFF. The chain couples TRBV27 to TRBJ2-1, with D perhaps matching TRBD2 (6 bases). Germline values: CDR1 MNHEY, CDR2 SMNVEV (reference sequence). Trimming pared 4 bases from V and 2 bases from J, leaving 12 bases between. The CDR3 is 15 residues long.